Given below is one T cell receptor beta chain in context. V was clipped by 1 base and J by 6 bases, with 7 bases between them. Looked up from germline, CDR1 is SEHNR and CDR2 is FQNEAQ (reference sequence). This CDR3 contains 12 residues. This entry is derived from a study of cytomegalovirus exposure and HLA in healthy donors. Primers for the PCR totalled 60 Vbeta and 13 Jbeta. Authors' processing steps: Some 11 million of the roughly 80 million unique TCR beta chains counted in a later analysis were shared. Assay used: immunoSEQ multiplex PCR; TCRdb lists only in-frame clones, some missing. V, J and clone size are taken as reported in that table, and D and trimming were inferred from the DNA itself. The sample yields more than 150,000 clones, roughly 85% seen once.

Sequenced: PBMCs. This clonotype was obtained from a man aged 18 to 35 in good health and CMV-seropositive. The chain is built from TRBV7-9 and TRBJ2-7; D unclear. CDR3 residues: CASSLDIREQYF. The CDR3 DNA reads TGTGCCAGCAGCTTAGATATCCGCGAGCAGTACTTC.